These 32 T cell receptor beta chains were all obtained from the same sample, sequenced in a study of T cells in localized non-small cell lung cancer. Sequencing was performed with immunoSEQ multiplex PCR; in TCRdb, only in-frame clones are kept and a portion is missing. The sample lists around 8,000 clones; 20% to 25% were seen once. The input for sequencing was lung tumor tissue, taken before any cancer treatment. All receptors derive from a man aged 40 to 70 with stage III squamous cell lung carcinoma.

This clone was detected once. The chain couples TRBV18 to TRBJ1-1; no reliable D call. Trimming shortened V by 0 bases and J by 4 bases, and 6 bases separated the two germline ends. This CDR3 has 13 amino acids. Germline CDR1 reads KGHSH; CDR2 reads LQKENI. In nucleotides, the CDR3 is TGTGCCAGCTCACCACCGGGGTCCACTGAAGCTTTCTTT. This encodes CASSPPGSTEAFF.

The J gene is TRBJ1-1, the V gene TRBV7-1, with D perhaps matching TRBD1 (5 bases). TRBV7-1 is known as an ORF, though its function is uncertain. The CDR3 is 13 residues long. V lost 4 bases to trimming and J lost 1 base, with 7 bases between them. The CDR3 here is CASSWGPNTEAFF. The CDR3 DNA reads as TGTGCCAGCAGCTGGGGCCCGAACACTGAAGCTTTCTTT.

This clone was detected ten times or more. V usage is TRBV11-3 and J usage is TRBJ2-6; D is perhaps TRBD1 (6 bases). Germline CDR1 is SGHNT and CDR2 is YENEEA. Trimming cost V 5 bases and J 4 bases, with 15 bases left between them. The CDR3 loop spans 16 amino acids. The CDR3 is CASSLNGQSGANVLTF. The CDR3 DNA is TGTGCCAGCAGCCTCAATGGACAGTCCGGGGCCAACGTCCTGACTTTC.

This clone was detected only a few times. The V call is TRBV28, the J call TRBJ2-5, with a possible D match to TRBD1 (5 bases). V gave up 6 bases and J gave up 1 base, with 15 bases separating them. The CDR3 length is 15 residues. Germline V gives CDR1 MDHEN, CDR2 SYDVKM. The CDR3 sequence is CASSRPSRAQETQYF. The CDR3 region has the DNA TGTGCCAGCAGCCGACCCAGCAGGGCCCAAGAGACCCAGTACTTC. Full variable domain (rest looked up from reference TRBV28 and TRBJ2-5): DVKVTQSSRYLVKRTGEKVFLECVQDMDHENMFWYRQDPGLGLRLIYFSYDVKMKEKGDIPEGYSVSREKKERFSLILESASTNQTSMYLCASSRPSRAQETQYFGPGTRLLVL.

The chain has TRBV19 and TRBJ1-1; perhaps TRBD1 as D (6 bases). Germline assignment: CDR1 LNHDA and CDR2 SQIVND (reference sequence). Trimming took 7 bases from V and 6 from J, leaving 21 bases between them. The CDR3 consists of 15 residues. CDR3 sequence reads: CASTDTGGGRAEAFF. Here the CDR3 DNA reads TGTGCCAGTACCGACACCGGGGGGGGGCGGGCTGAAGCTTTCTTT.

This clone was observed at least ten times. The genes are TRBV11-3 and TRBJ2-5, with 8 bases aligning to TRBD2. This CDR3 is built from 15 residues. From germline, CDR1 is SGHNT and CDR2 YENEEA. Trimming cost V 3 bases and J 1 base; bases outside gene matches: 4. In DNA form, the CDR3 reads TGTGCCAGCAGCTTTGTCGCGGGGGGCCAAGAGACCCAGTACTTC. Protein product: CASSFVAGGQETQYF.

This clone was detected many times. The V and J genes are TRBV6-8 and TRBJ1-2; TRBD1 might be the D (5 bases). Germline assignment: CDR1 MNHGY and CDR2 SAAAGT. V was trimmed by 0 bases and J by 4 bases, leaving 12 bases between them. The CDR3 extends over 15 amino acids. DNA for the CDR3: TGTGCCAGCAGTTACTCGAGTCAGGGATCCTATGGCTACACCTTC. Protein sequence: CASSYSSQGSYGYTF.

CDR3: CASSPGGVGTDTQYF. In nucleotides, the CDR3 is TGTGCCAGCTCCCCCGGGGGGGTAGGAACAGATACGCAGTATTTT. V and J are TRBV18 and TRBJ2-3, with 8 bases lining up with TRBD2. CDR1 KGHSH and CDR2 LQKENI come from the germline V gene. V shed 6 bases, J shed 3 bases, and the junction held 8 bases outside the gene matches. This CDR3 comprises 15 residues.

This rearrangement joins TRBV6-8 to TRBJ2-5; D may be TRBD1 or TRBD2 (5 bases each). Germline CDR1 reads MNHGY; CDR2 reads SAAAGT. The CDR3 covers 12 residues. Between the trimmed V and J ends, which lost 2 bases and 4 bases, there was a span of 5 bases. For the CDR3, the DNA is TGTGCCAGCAGTTACGGGGGAGAGACCCAGTACTTC. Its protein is CASSYGGETQYF.

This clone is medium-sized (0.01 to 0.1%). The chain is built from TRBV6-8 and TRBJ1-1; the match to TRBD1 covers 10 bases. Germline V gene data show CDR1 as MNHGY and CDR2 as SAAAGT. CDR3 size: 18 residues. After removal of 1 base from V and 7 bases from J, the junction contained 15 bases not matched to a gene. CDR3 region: CASSYFPFVGQGVGEAFF. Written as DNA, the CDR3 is TGTGCCAGCAGTTACTTCCCATTTGTTGGACAGGGGGTAGGTGAAGCTTTCTTT.

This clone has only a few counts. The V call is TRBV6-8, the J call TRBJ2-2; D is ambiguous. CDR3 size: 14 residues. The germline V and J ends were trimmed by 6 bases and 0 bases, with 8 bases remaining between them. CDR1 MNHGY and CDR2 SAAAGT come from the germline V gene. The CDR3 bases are TGTGCCAGCAGCCGAGACACGAACACCGGGGAGCTGTTTTTT. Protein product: CASSRDTNTGELFF.

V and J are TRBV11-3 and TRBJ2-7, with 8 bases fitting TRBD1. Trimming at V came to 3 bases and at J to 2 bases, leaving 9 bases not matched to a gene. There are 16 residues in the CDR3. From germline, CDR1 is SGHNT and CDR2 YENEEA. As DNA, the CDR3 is TGTGCCAGCAGCTTGGGGACAGGCAGGCCAACCTACGAGCAGTACTTC. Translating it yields CASSLGTGRPTYEQYF.

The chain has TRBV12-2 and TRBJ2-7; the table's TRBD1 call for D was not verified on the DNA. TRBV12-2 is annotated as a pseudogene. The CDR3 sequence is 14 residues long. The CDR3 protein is CASPAGTGESEQYF. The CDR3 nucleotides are TGTGCAAGTCCCGCAGGGACAGGGGAGTCCGAGCAGTACTTC.

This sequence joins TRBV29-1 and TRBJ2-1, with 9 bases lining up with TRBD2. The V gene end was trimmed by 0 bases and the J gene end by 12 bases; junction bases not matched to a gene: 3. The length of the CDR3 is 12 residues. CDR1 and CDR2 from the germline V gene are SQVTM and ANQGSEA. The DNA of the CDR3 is TGCAGCGTTGAAGATGGGGGACTAGCGCAGTTCTTC. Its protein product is CSVEDGGLAQFF.

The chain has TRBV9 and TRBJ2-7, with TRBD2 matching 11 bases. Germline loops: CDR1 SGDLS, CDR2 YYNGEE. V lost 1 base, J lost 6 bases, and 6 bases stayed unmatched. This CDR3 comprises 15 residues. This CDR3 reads CASSVLTSGVSEQYF. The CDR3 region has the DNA TGTGCCAGCAGCGTACTGACTAGCGGGGTCTCCGAGCAGTACTTC.

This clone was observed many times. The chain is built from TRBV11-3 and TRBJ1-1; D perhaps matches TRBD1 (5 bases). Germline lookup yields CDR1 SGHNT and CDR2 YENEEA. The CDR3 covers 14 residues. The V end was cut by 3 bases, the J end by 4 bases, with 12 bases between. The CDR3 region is CASSLERGGTEAFF. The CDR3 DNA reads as TGTGCCAGCAGCTTGGAAAGGGGAGGCACTGAAGCTTTCTTT.

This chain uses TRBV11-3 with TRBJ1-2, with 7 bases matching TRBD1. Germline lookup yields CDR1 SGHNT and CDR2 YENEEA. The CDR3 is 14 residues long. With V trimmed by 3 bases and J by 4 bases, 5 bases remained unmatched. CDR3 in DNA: TGTGCCAGCAGCTTCCGACAGGGTTCCTATGGCTACACCTTC. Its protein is CASSFRQGSYGYTF.

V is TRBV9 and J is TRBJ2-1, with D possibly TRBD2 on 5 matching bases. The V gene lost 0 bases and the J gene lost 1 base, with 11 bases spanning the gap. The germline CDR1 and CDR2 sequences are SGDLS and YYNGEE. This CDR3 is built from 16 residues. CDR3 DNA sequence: TGTGCCAGCAGCGTAGAAGGGAGAGGTTCCTACAATGAGCAGTTCTTC. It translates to CASSVEGRGSYNEQFF.

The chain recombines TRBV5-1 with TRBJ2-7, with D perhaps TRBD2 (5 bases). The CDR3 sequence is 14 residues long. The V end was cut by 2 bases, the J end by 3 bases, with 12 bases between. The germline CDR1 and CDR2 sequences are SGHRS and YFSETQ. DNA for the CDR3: TGCGCCAGCAGCTTCCGGGGTGGAAGCTACGAGCAGTACTTC. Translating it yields CASSFRGGSYEQYF.

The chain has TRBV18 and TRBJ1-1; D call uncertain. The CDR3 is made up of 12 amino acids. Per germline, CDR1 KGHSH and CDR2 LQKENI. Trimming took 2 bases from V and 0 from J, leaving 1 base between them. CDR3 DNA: TGTGCCAGCTCACCAATGAACACTGAAGCTTTCTTT. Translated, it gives CASSPMNTEAFF.

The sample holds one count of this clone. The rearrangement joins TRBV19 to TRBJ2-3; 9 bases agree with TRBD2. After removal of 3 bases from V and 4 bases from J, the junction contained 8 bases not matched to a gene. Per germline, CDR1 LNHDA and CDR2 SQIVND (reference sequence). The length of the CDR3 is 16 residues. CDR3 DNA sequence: TGTGCCAGTAGTATTCCGGCGGGGGGGTCTCCAGATACGCAGTATTTT. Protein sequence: CASSIPAGGSPDTQYF.

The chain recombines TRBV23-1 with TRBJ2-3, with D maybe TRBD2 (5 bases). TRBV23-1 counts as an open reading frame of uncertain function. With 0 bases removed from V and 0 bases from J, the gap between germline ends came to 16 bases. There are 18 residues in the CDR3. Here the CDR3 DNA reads TGCGCCAGCAGTCAATCTAGGGTGTGGCGGGTTAGCACAGATACGCAGTATTTT. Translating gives CASSQSRVWRVSTDTQYF.

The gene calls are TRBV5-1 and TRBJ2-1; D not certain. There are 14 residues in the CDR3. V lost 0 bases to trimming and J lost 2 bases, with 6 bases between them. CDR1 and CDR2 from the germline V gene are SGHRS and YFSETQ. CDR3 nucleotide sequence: TGCGCCAGCAGCTTGGAACGGGCCTACAATGAGCAGTTCTTC. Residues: CASSLERAYNEQFF. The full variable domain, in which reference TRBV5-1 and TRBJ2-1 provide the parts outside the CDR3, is KAGVTQTPRYLIKTRGQQVTLSCSPISGHRSVSWYQQTPGQGLQFLFEYFSETQRNKGNFPGRFSGRQFSNSRSEMNVSTLELGDSALYLCASSLERAYNEQFFGPGTRLTVL.

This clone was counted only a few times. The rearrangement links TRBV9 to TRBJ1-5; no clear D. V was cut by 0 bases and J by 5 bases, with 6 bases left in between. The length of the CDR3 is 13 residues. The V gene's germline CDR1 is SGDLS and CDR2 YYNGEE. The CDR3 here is CASSVANDQPQHF. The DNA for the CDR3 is TGTGCCAGCAGCGTAGCTAACGATCAGCCCCAGCATTTT.

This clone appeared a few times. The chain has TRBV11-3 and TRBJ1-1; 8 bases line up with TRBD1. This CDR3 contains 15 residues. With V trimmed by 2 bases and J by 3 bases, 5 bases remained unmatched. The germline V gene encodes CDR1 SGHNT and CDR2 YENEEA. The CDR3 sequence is CASSLWTGTDTEAFF. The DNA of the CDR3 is TGTGCCAGCAGCTTATGGACAGGGACCGACACTGAAGCTTTCTTT.

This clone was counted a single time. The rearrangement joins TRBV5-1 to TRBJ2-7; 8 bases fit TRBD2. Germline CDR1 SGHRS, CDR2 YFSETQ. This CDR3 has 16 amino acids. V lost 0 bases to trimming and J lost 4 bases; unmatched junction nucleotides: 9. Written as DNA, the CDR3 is TGCGCCAGCAGCTTGGGTTCGGGAGGGCCGGTGTACGAGCAGTACTTC. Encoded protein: CASSLGSGGPVYEQYF.

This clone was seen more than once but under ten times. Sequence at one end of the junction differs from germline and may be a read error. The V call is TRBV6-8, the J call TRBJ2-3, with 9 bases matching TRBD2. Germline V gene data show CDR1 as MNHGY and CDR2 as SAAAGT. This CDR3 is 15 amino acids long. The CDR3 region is CASSDSSGDTDTQYF. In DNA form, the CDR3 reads TGTGCCAGCAGTGACTCTAGCGGGGACACAGATACGCAGTATTTT.

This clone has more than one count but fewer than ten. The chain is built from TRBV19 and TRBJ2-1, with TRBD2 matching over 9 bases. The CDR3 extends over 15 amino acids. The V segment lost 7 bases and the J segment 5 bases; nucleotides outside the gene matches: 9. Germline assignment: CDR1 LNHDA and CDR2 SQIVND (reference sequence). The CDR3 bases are TGTGCCAGTACTCCCCGGGGACTAGCAGACAATGAGCAGTTCTTC. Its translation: CASTPRGLADNEQFF.

The chain's CDR3 is CASSQGHSNEKLFF. The DNA for the CDR3 is TGTGCCAGCAGCCAGGGACATTCCAATGAAAAACTGTTTTTT. This chain joins TRBV11-3 and TRBJ1-4; tentative D call: TRBD1 (6 bases). CDR3 length equals 14 residues. Germline CDR1 SGHNT, CDR2 YENEEA. The V end was cut by 5 bases, the J end by 5 bases, with 12 bases between.

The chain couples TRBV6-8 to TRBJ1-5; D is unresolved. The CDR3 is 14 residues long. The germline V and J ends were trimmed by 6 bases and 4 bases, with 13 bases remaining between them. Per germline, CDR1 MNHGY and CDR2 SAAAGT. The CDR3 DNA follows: TGTGCCAGCAGCGAATGGGGAACGAATCAGCCCCAGCATTTT. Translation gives CASSEWGTNQPQHF.

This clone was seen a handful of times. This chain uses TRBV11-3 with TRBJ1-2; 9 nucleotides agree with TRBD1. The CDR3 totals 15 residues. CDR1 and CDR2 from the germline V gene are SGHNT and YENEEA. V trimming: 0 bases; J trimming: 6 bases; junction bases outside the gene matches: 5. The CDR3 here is CASSLDRTGANGYTF. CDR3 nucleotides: TGTGCCAGCAGCTTAGATCGGACAGGGGCAAATGGCTACACCTTC.

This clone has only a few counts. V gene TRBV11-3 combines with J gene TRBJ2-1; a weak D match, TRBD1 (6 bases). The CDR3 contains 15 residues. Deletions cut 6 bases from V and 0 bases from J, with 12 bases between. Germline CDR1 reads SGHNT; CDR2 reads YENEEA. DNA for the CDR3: TGTGCCAGCAGTCCCGACAGGAGCTCCTACAATGAGCAGTTCTTC. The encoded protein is CASSPDRSSYNEQFF.